Below are 24 T cell receptor beta chains sequenced from a single sample in a study of T cells in Graves' hyperthyroidism and ophthalmopathy. TCR beta CDR3 regions were amplified from RNA. HTBI primers were used for first-round RT-PCR of the TCR CDR3. MiXCR was run by TCRdb on the multiplex PCR reads, yielding one entry per CDR3 protein. The sample lists under 350,000 distinct CDR3 sequences, about 18% occurring once. The sample taken for sequencing was blood. Source of these receptors: a woman in her fifties or sixties with Graves' hyperthyroidism.

J is TRBJ1-2 and V is TRBV15; D not resolved. The germline CDR1 and CDR2 sequences are LNHNV and YYDKDF (reference sequence). The CDR3 extends over 14 amino acids. V gave up 1 base and J gave up 8 bases, with 14 bases separating them. The CDR3 DNA sequence: TGTGCCACCAGCAGAGTAGAGGCGGGCCGCGGCTACACCTTC. Its translation: CATSRVEAGRGYTF.

A few counts support this clonotype. The J gene is TRBJ1-1, the V gene TRBV5-4; 9 bases map to TRBD1. The CDR3 contains 15 residues. Germline CDR1 reads SGHNT; CDR2 reads YYREEE (reference sequence). V trimming: 9 bases; J trimming: 5 bases; junction bases outside the gene matches: 14. The CDR3 is CAKFAKQGARTEAFF. The CDR3 DNA follows: TGTGCCAAATTCGCAAAACAGGGGGCGCGGACTGAAGCTTTCTTT. Looking up the rest from reference TRBV5-4 and TRBJ1-1 gives the full variable domain: ETGVTQSPTHLIKTRGQQVTLRCSSQSGHNTVSWYQQALGQGPQFIFQYYREEENGRGNFPPRFSGLQFPNYSSELNVNALELDDSALYLCAKFAKQGARTEAFFGQGTRLTVV.

The V and J genes are TRBV19 and TRBJ1-2; 10 bases map to TRBD1. V lost 10 bases and J lost 7; bases outside the gene matches: 15. Germline V gene lookup returns CDR1 LNHDA and CDR2 SQIVND (reference sequence). The CDR3 spans 15 residues. CDR3 in amino acids: CATWGTGDLDRGYTF. The CDR3 nucleotides are TGTGCCACCTGGGGGACAGGGGACCTCGATCGTGGCTACACCTTC.

This clonotype was found many times. This chain links TRBV2 with TRBJ2-5; 11 nucleotides line up with TRBD2. The ends lost 2 bases at V and 4 bases at J; junction bases unmatched: 18. CDR3 size: 20 residues. Germline CDR1 reads SNHLY; CDR2 reads FYNNEI. The CDR3 spells CASSESPVTSGILRGETQYF. The CDR3, as DNA: TGTGCCAGCAGTGAAAGTCCCGTGACTAGCGGGATCCTCCGGGGAGAGACCCAGTACTTC. The full variable domain, completed using reference TRBV2 and TRBJ2-5, is EPEVTQTPSHQVTQMGQEVILRCVPISNHLYFYWYRQILGQKVEFLVSFYNNEISEKSEIFDDQFSVERPDGSNFTLKIRSTKLEDSAMYFCASSESPVTSGILRGETQYFGPGTRLLVL.

The chain uses TRBV2 and TRBJ1-6, with a possible D match to TRBD1 (5 bases). Trimming left V 4 bases short and J 6 bases short, with 13 bases between. Germline V gene lookup returns CDR1 SNHLY and CDR2 FYNNEI. CDR3 length: 15 amino acids. The CDR3 bases are TGTGCCAGCAGTGGGGACCTACTGATTAATTCACCCCTCCACTTT. Protein: CASSGDLLINSPLHF.

This chain uses TRBV4-1 with TRBJ2-7; TRBD1 is a possible D gene (5 bases). With 4 bases removed from V and 5 bases from J, the gap between germline ends came to 15 bases. Germline-derived CDR1 and CDR2 are MGHRA and YSYEKL. The CDR3 is made up of 14 amino acids. The CDR3 region has the DNA TGCGCCAGCAGCCCCAGAAGGGCAGGGAACGAGCAGTACTTC. Amino acids: CASSPRRAGNEQYF.

This CDR3 is CSAPTKTHPYGYTF. CDR3 in DNA: TGCAGTGCTCCAACCAAGACACACCCTTACGGCTACACCTTC. The V and J genes are TRBV20-1 and TRBJ1-2, with D uncertain. Germline assignment: CDR1 DFQATT and CDR2 SNEGSKA (reference sequence). The CDR3 covers 14 residues. V was shortened by 5 bases and J by 8 bases, with 21 bases between the two germline ends.

The CDR3 nucleotides are TGTGCCAGCAGCCCAGGGGGGACTAATGAAAAACTGTTTTTT. Its translation is CASSPGGTNEKLFF. V is TRBV5-4 and J is TRBJ1-4, with TRBD1 matching 7 bases. The CDR3 runs 14 residues. V lost 4 bases, J lost 2 bases, and 2 bases stayed unmatched. From germline, CDR1 is SGHNT and CDR2 YYREEE (reference sequence). The whole variable domain, filled in from reference TRBV5-4 and TRBJ1-4, reads ETGVTQSPTHLIKTRGQQVTLRCSSQSGHNTVSWYQQALGQGPQFIFQYYREEENGRGNFPPRFSGLQFPNYSSELNVNALELDDSALYLCASSPGGTNEKLFFGSGTQLSVL.

The chain combines TRBV28 with TRBJ2-4, with D possibly TRBD2 on 5 matching bases. Trimming cost V 5 bases and J 8 bases, with 13 bases left between them. This CDR3 has 13 residues. Germline values: CDR1 MDHEN, CDR2 SYDVKM. CDR3 region: CASSPSLVDIQYF. As DNA, the CDR3 is TGTGCCAGCAGTCCCTCACTAGTTGACATTCAGTACTTC.

This clonotype was detected ten times or more. V gene TRBV7-3 combines with J gene TRBJ2-1; a possible D gene is TRBD1 (5 bases). This CDR3 has 13 residues. Trimming left V 5 bases short and J 5 bases short, with 10 bases between. CDR1 SGHTA and CDR2 FQGTGA come from the germline V gene. The CDR3 region is CASSNTRDNEQFF. The CDR3 nucleotides read TGTGCCAGCAGCAATACCAGGGACAATGAGCAGTTCTTC.

Only a few counts were recorded for this clonotype. This CDR3 reads CSAIPGGNEQFF. The CDR3 bases are TGCAGTGCTATCCCGGGGGGGAATGAGCAGTTCTTC. V and J are TRBV20-1 and TRBJ2-1, with 8 bases matching TRBD2. The CDR3 loop spans 12 amino acids. The junction had 3 bases not matched to a gene; V was cut back by 4 bases and J by 7 bases. Germline lookup yields CDR1 DFQATT and CDR2 SNEGSKA (reference sequence).

This clonotype was seen only a few times. The CDR3 sequence: CASTLGIHEQYF. CDR3 DNA: TGTGCCAGCACCCTTGGGATTCACGAGCAGTACTTC. The rearrangement uses TRBV6-1 and TRBJ2-7; D gene ambiguous. Trimming removed 7 bases at V and 5 bases at J, with 12 bases between. The CDR3 is made up of 12 amino acids. Per germline, CDR1 MNHNS and CDR2 SASEGT.

J is TRBJ2-1 and V is TRBV6-2 or TRBV6-3; 7 nucleotides agree with TRBD2. From germline, CDR1 is MNHEY and CDR2 SVGEGT. V shed 7 bases and J 8 bases; nucleotides not matched to a gene: 11. CDR3 size: 14 residues. CDR3 in amino acids: CASNRLAVHDEQFF. The CDR3 DNA sequence: TGTGCCAGCAACCGGCTAGCGGTCCACGATGAGCAGTTCTTC.

This clonotype was counted many times. This sequence joins TRBV6-1 and TRBJ1-5; the D gene is possibly TRBD1 (6 bases). Trimming removed 2 bases from V and 3 bases from J, with 11 bases in between. Germline-derived CDR1 and CDR2 are MNHNS and SASEGT. The length of the CDR3 is 15 residues. In DNA form, the CDR3 reads TGTGCCAGCAGTGAACAAACAGGGCACAATCAGCCCCAGCATTTT. Its translation is CASSEQTGHNQPQHF.

This clonotype has at least ten counts. V gene TRBV7-2 combines with J gene TRBJ1-1; possibly TRBD1 for D (5 bases). The length of the CDR3 is 13 residues. Trimming removed 2 bases from V and 4 bases from J, with 8 bases in between. Per germline, CDR1 SGHTA and CDR2 FQGNSA. The DNA of the CDR3 is TGTGCCAGCAGCTTACCAGGGTTCACTGAAGCTTTCTTT. Translated: CASSLPGFTEAFF.

A few counts support this clonotype. The chain uses TRBV10-3 and TRBJ1-1; D is possibly TRBD1 (5 bases). The ends were cut back, 2 bases at V and 6 bases at J, with 7 bases in the middle. Germline CDR1 is ENHRY and CDR2 is SYGVKD. The CDR3 totals 12 residues. The CDR3 reads CAISERGSEAFF. CDR3 DNA sequence: TGTGCCATCAGTGAGCGGGGCTCTGAAGCTTTCTTT.

This clonotype was counted many times. This chain joins TRBV5-6 and TRBJ2-3, with a tentative D call TRBD2 (7 bases). The V end was cut by 1 base, the J end by 2 bases, with 11 bases between. CDR3 size: 15 residues. Per the germline V gene, CDR1 is SGHDT and CDR2 is YYEEEE. DNA for the CDR3: TGTGCCAGCAGCTTGAAAGGGGGGGTCACAGATACGCAGTATTTT. Its protein is CASSLKGGVTDTQYF. The entire variable domain, with the rest obtained from reference TRBV5-6 and TRBJ2-3, is as follows: DAGVTQSPTHLIKTRGQQVTLRCSPKSGHDTVSWYQQALGQGPQFIFQYYEEEERQRGNFPDRFSGHQFPNYSSELNVNALLLGDSALYLCASSLKGGVTDTQYFGPGTRLTVL.

This clonotype occurred many times. This chain joins TRBV28 and TRBJ2-1, with D perhaps matching TRBD1 (6 bases). Trimming pared 5 bases from V and 2 bases from J, leaving 10 bases between. The germline V gene encodes CDR1 MDHEN and CDR2 SYDVKM. The CDR3 contains 14 residues. CDR3 sequence reads: CASSTSGAYNEQFF. Here the CDR3 DNA reads TGTGCCAGCAGTACCTCAGGGGCCTACAATGAGCAGTTCTTC.

This clonotype was found once. This clone may be a read error of a much larger clone one base away. The chain combines TRBV6-1 with TRBJ1-1, with 7 nucleotides matching TRBD1. CDR3 length equals 15 residues. Germline V gives CDR1 MNHNS, CDR2 SASEGT. Here the CDR3 reads CASRGGQAGVTEALF. CDR3 sequence (DNA): TGTGCCAGCAGGGGTGGACAGGCCGGAGTCACTGAAGCTCTCTTT.

The table lists this clonotype with many counts. This chain joins TRBV6-1 and TRBJ2-7, with a tentative D call TRBD1 (6 bases). The CDR3 runs 16 residues. V was shortened by 5 bases and J by 0 bases, with 17 bases between the two germline ends. Germline lookup yields CDR1 MNHNS and CDR2 SASEGT. The CDR3 loop is CASSPRTARSSYEQYV. The CDR3, as DNA: TGTGCCAGCAGTCCCCGGACAGCCCGGAGCTCCTACGAGCAGTACGTC.

In this sample, this clonotype turned up a few times. The chain is built from TRBV3-1 and TRBJ1-4, with D possibly matching TRBD1 (6 bases). The CDR3 contains 16 residues. V lost 4 bases and J lost 0, with 12 bases in between. Germline loops: CDR1 LGHDT, CDR2 YNNKEL (reference sequence). This CDR3 is CASSPRQVTTNEKLFF. For the CDR3, the DNA is TGTGCCAGCAGCCCTAGACAGGTCACAACTAATGAAAAACTGTTTTTT.

The chain joins TRBV12-3 or TRBV12-4 to TRBJ1-6; D gene ambiguous. The CDR3 covers 12 residues. V lost 7 bases, J lost 7 bases, and 8 bases lay in between. CDR3 protein: CASMEGNSPLHF. CDR3 DNA: TGTGCCAGCATGGAGGGAAATTCACCCCTCCACTTT.

This clonotype turned up a few times. The V gene is TRBV5-5, the J gene TRBJ1-6; D is perhaps TRBD1 (6 bases). The CDR3 extends over 15 amino acids. The V gene lost 1 base and the J gene lost 7 bases, with 12 bases spanning the gap. CDR1 is SGHKS and CDR2 is YYEKEE in the germline V gene (reference sequence). DNA of the CDR3: TGTGCCAGCAGCTTGTACGGGGGGCCGAATTCACCCCTCCACTTT. Translated, it gives CASSLYGGPNSPLHF.

This clonotype appeared a few times. In DNA, the CDR3 is TGTGCCACCAGCAGACCGCGGGACAGTACCTACGAGCAGTACTTC. This encodes CATSRPRDSTYEQYF. The chain combines TRBV15 with TRBJ2-7; D perhaps matches TRBD1 (7 bases). Per germline, CDR1 LNHNV and CDR2 YYDKDF (reference sequence). The V and J ends lost 2 bases and 2 bases respectively, with 13 bases between them. CDR3 length equals 15 residues.